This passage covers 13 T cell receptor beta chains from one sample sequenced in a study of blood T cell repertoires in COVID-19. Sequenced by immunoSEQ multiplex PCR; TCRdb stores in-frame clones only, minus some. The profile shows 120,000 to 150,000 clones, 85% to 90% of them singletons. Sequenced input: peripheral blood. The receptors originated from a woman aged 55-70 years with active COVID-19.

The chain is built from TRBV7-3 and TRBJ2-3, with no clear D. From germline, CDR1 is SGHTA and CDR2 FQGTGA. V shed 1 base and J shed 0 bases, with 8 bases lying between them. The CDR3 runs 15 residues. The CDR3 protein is CASSLRRYSTDTQYF. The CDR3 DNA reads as TGTGCCAGCAGCTTAAGGAGATATAGCACAGATACGCAGTATTTT.

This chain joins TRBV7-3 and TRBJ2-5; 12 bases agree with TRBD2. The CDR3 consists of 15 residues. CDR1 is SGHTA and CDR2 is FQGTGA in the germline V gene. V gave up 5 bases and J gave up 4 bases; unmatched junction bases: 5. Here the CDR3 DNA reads TGTGCCAGCAGCCCCCAGGGACTAGCGGGAGAGACCCAGTACTTC. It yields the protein CASSPQGLAGETQYF.

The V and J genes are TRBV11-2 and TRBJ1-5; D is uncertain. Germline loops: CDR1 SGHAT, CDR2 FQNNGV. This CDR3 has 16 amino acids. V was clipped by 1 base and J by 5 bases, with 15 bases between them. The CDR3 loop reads CASSLVSYYPHQPQHF. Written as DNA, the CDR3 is TGTGCCAGCAGCTTAGTATCCTACTACCCCCATCAGCCCCAGCATTTT.

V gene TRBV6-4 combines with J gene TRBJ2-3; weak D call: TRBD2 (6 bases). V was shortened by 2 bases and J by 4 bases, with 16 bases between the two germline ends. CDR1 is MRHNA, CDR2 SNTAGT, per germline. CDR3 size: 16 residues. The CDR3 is CASSDEVAVTSDTQYF. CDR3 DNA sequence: TGTGCCAGCAGTGACGAGGTAGCGGTGACTTCAGATACGCAGTATTTT.

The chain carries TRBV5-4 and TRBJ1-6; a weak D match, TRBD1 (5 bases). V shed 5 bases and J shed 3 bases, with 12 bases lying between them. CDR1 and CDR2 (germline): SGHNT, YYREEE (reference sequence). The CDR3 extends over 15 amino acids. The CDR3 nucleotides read TGTGCCAGCAGTTCGGAGGGGCACTATAATTCACCCCTCCACTTT. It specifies CASSSEGHYNSPLHF.

CDR3 residues: CASSFGMRTGGVETQYF. In DNA, the CDR3 is TGCGCCAGCAGCTTCGGGATGAGGACAGGGGGGGTTGAGACCCAGTACTTC. The rearrangement uses TRBV5-1 and TRBJ2-5; 10 nucleotides align to TRBD1. CDR3 length equals 17 residues. V shed 2 bases, J shed 5 bases, and the junction held 12 bases outside the gene matches. Germline CDR1 reads SGHRS; CDR2 reads YFSETQ.

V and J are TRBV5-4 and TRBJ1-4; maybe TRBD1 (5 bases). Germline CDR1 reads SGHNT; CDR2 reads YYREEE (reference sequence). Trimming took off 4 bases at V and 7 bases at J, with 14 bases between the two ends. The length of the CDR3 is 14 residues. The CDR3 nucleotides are TGTGCCAGCAGCCTGGGGGGGGGAGGTGAAAAACTGTTTTTT. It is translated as CASSLGGGGEKLFF.

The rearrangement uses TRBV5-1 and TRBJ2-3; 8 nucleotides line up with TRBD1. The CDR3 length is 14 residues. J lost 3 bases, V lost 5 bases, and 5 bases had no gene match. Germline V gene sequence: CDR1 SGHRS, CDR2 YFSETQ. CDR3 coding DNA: TGCGCCAGCAGACCAGGGGGCGGGACAGATACGCAGTATTTT. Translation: CASRPGGGTDTQYF.

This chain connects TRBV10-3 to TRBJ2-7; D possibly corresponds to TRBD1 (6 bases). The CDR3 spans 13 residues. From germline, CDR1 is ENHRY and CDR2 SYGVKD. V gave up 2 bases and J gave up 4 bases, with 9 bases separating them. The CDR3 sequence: CAISEGTPYEQYF. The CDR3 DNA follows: TGTGCCATCAGTGAGGGGACACCATACGAGCAGTACTTC.

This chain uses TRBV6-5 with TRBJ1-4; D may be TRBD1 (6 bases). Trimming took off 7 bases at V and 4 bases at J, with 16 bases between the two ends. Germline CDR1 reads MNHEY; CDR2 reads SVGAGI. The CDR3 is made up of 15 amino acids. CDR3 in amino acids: CASIRQALLNEKLFF. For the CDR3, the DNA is TGTGCCAGCATAAGACAGGCATTACTTAATGAAAAACTGTTTTTT.

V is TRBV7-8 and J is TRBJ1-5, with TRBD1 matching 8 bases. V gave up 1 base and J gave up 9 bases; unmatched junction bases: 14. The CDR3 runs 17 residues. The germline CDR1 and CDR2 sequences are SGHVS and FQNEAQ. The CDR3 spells CASSLESTGGPDGPQHF. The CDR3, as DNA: TGTGCCAGCAGCTTAGAGTCCACAGGGGGTCCGGACGGGCCCCAGCATTTT.

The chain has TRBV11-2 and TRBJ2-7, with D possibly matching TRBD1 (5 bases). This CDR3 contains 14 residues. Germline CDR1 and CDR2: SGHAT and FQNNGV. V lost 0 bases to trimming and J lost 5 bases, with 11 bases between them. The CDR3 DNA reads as TGTGCCAGCAGCTTAGATAGAGCAGGGAACGAGCAGTACTTC. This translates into CASSLDRAGNEQYF. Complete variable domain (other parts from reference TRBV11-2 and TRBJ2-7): EAGVAQSPRYKIIEKRQSVAFWCNPISGHATLYWYQQILGQGPKLLIQFQNNGVVDDSQLPKDRFSAERLKGVDSTLKIQPAKLEDSAVYLCASSLDRAGNEQYFGPGTRLTVT.

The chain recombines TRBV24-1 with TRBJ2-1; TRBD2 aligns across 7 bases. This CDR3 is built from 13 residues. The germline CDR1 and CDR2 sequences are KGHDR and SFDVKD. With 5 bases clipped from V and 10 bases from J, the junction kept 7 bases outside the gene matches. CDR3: CATSVAGAHEQFF. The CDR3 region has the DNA TGTGCCACCAGTGTCGCGGGAGCCCACGAGCAGTTCTTC.